This is a list of T cell receptor beta chains from one sample in a study of blood T cell repertoires in COVID-19. The assay was immunoSEQ multiplex PCR, and TCRdb's table has in-frame clones only and misses some. The sample records fewer than 110,000 clones, 87% being singletons. Sequencing was carried out using peripheral blood. The receptor source for this set is a man aged 50 or older in a cohort sampled during active COVID-19. Each CDR3 is given with its conserved first and last residue. A D gene is named only where the DNA matches it firmly. Some rows mark clone size as missing; the rest say once, few, many or name a class of expanded clone.

size	V	J	D	CDR3	DNA
.	TRBV7-2	TRBJ2-2	TRBD2	CASSQRFLAGARAGELFF	TGTGCCAGCAGCCAGAGGTTCCTAGCGGGGGCCCGCGCCGGGGAGCTGTTTTTT
.	TRBV5-1	TRBJ2-1	.	CASSESAGYNEQFF	TGCGCCAGCAGCGAGTCTGCGGGATACAATGAGCAGTTCTTC
once	TRBV4-2	TRBJ2-3	TRBD2	CASSPLAGGPDTQYF	TGTGCCAGCAGCCCACTAGCGGGGGGACCAGATACGCAGTATTTT
.	TRBV4-2	TRBJ2-2	TRBD2	CASSQELAGETGELFF	TGTGCCAGCAGCCAAGAACTAGCGGGGGAGACCGGGGAGCTGTTTTTT
.	TRBV7-8	TRBJ2-5	.	CASRRGSSFQETQYF	TGTGCCAGCAGGAGGGGGTCGAGCTTCCAAGAGACCCAGTACTTC
.	TRBV28	TRBJ2-5	.	CASSPRLALVDLYF	TGTGCCAGCAGTCCGCGGCTAGCGCTTGTCGACCTTTACTTC
.	TRBV12-5	TRBJ1-1	TRBD1	CASGLDRGSSAFF	TGTGCTAGTGGACTAGACAGGGGATCGTCAGCTTTCTTT
few	TRBV6-1	TRBJ1-4	TRBD1	CASSEWAGTGNEKLFF	TGTGCCAGCAGTGAGTGGGCCGGGACAGGGAATGAAAAACTGTTTTTT
.	TRBV5-1	TRBJ1-1	TRBD1	CASSLTGQLNTEAFF	TGCGCCAGCAGCCTCACGGGACAGCTGAACACTGAAGCTTTCTTT
.	TRBV13	TRBJ1-1	TRBD1	CASSLGRGRGQGMNTEAFF	TGTGCCAGCAGCTTAGGTCGTGGAAGGGGACAGGGGATGAACACTGAAGCTTTCTTT
.	TRBV5-1	TRBJ1-2	TRBD1	CASSSGQLNYGYTF	TGCGCCAGCAGCTCGGGACAGCTTAACTATGGCTACACCTTC
.	TRBV2	TRBJ2-5	.	CASSAERGETQYF	TGTGCCAGCAGTGCGGAGCGCGGGGAGACCCAGTACTTC
once	TRBV10-3	TRBJ2-1	.	CAIMSPGGTYNEQFF	TGTGCCATCATGTCCCCCGGGGGAACCTACAATGAGCAGTTCTTC
.	TRBV7-2	TRBJ2-7	.	CASSLTALRSHEQYF	TGTGCCAGCAGCTTAACGGCCCTTCGGAGCCACGAGCAGTACTTC
.	TRBV3-1/TRBV3-2	TRBJ1-3	.	CASSHRRWTGDTIYF	TGTGCCAGCAGCCATCGGCGTTGGACGGGGGACACCATATATTTT
.	TRBV6-5	TRBJ1-2	.	CASSPTGGGYGYTF	TGTGCCAGCAGCCCCACGGGTGGAGGCTATGGCTACACCTTC
.	TRBV6-5	TRBJ1-6	.	CASRDTGRDNSPLHF	TGTGCCAGCAGGGACACAGGGAGGGATAATTCACCCCTCCACTTT
once	TRBV19	TRBJ1-1	.	CASRTGGANTEAFF	TGTGCCAGTAGGACGGGGGGGGCGAACACTGAAGCTTTCTTT
.	TRBV4-2	TRBJ1-6	TRBD1	CASSQEGVGTGNSPLHF	TGTGCCAGCAGCCAAGAAGGAGTCGGGACAGGTAATTCACCCCTCCACTTT
.	TRBV6-6	TRBJ1-5	.	CASSPAGSGQPQHF	TGTGCCAGCAGCCCGGCAGGGTCTGGTCAGCCCCAGCATTTT
few	TRBV25-1	TRBJ2-7	.	CASSEQGWSYEQYF	TGTGCCAGCAGTGAACAGGGATGGTCCTACGAGCAGTACTTC
.	TRBV9	TRBJ1-6	.	CASSAWGGEAGSPLHF	TGTGCCAGCAGCGCTTGGGGGGGAGAAGCCGGTTCACCCCTCCACTTT
.	TRBV18	TRBJ2-3	.	CASSGFSDTQYF	TGTGCCAGCTCCGGTTTTTCAGATACGCAGTATTTT
.	TRBV10-2	TRBJ1-4	.	CASQEAGANEKLFF	TGCGCCAGCCAGGAGGCAGGGGCTAATGAAAAACTGTTTTTT
.	TRBV6-6	TRBJ1-2	TRBD1	CASSRDRFNYGYTF	TGTGCCAGCAGCCGGGACAGATTTAACTATGGCTACACCTTC
.	TRBV2	TRBJ1-1	.	CASSGSGRASGGTEAFF	TGTGCCAGCAGTGGTTCGGGCAGGGCCTCCGGCGGCACTGAAGCTTTCTTT
.	TRBV7-9	TRBJ2-3	TRBD2	CASSISGGSDTQYF	TGTGCCAGCAGCATTAGCGGGGGCTCAGATACGCAGTATTTT
once	TRBV9	TRBJ1-2	.	CASSEGGLSFGYTF	TGTGCCAGCAGCGAGGGAGGGTTGTCCTTTGGCTACACCTTC
.	TRBV11-2	TRBJ2-1	.	CASSLGAGQFF	TGTGCCAGCAGCTTAGGCGCAGGGCAGTTCTTC
.	TRBV2	TRBJ2-3	TRBD2	CASSASGAPITDTQYF	TGTGCCAGCAGTGCTAGCGGGGCCCCGATCACAGATACGCAGTATTTT
.	TRBV5-1	TRBJ2-5	.	CASSLGDLQETQYF	TGCGCCAGCAGCTTGGGAGACTTACAAGAGACCCAGTACTTC
.	TRBV11-2	TRBJ2-2	TRBD1	CASSWDRGNSGELFF	TGTGCCAGCAGCTGGGACAGGGGGAATTCCGGGGAGCTGTTTTTT
.	TRBV7-9	TRBJ2-5	.	CASSPGRYLQETQYF	TGTGCCAGCAGTCCAGGCAGATACCTACAAGAGACCCAGTACTTC
.	TRBV6-5	TRBJ2-5	.	CPPSGQSCPWTQYF	TGTCCTCCTTCGGGTCAGTCTTGCCCGTGGACCCAGTACTTC
.	TRBV5-3	TRBJ2-4	TRBD2	CARSTTSGVVKNIQYF	TGTGCCAGAAGCACGACTAGCGGGGTCGTCAAAAACATTCAGTACTTC
.	TRBV29-1	TRBJ2-1	.	CSVEYQGDEQFF	TGCAGCGTTGAATACCAGGGCGATGAGCAGTTCTTC
.	TRBV2	TRBJ1-4	TRBD1	CASGGPQGANEKLFF	TGTGCCAGCGGGGGCCCCCAGGGGGCTAATGAAAAACTGTTTTTT
once	TRBV11-2	TRBJ2-2	.	CANSAGVGTGELFF	TGTGCCAATTCAGCAGGGGTGGGGACCGGGGAGCTGTTTTTT
.	TRBV5-5	TRBJ1-4	.	CASSSQGNEKLFF	TGTGCCAGCAGCTCGCAGGGGAATGAAAAACTGTTTTTT
once	TRBV28	TRBJ1-2	.	CASRNSNYGYTF	TGTGCCAGCAGGAATAGCAACTATGGCTACACCTTC
.	TRBV4-2	TRBJ2-3	TRBD2	CASSQDLSGGRAQYF	TGTGCCAGCAGCCAAGATCTCAGCGGGGGGCGGGCGCAGTATTTT
.	TRBV4-3	TRBJ2-5	TRBD1	CASSQFLSLGQQETQYF	TGCGCCAGCAGCCAGTTCTTATCCTTGGGACAGCAAGAGACCCAGTACTTC
.	TRBV7-6	TRBJ2-2	TRBD1	CASSPPGQGATGELFF	TGTGCCAGCAGCCCACCGGGACAGGGGGCAACCGGGGAGCTGTTTTTT
.	TRBV10-3	TRBJ2-2	TRBD2	CAISESSTSDGGELFF	TGTGCCATCAGTGAGTCATCGACTAGCGATGGCGGGGAGCTGTTTTTT
.	TRBV6-1	TRBJ1-1	.	CASSSPGVNTEAFF	TGTGCCAGCAGTTCGCCGGGGGTGAACACTGAAGCTTTCTTT
.	TRBV5-4	TRBJ1-2	TRBD1	CASSLVTGFNYGYTF	TGTGCCAGCAGCTTGGTGACAGGGTTTAACTATGGCTACACCTTC
.	TRBV5-1	TRBJ2-1	.	CASSLTGVPYNEQFF	TGCGCCAGCAGCTTGACAGGCGTTCCCTACAATGAGCAGTTCTTC
once	TRBV2	TRBJ1-1	.	CASRLGGLEAFF	TGTGCCAGCAGATTGGGGGGGCTCGAAGCTTTCTTT
.	TRBV28	TRBJ1-4	.	CASSLPRDGLREKLFF	TGTGCCAGCAGCCTTCCCCGGGATGGACTCCGGGAAAAACTGTTTTTT
.	TRBV12-5	TRBJ1-1	.	CASGSGGYGGDTEAFF	TGTGCTAGTGGTTCTGGCGGGTACGGCGGGGACACTGAAGCTTTCTTT
.	TRBV10-3	TRBJ2-3	TRBD2	CAISEPGGGVDDTQYF	TGTGCCATCAGTGAGCCGGGCGGGGGGGTCGACGATACGCAGTATTTT
.	TRBV18	TRBJ2-2	.	CASSQFELAGLGELFF	TGTGCCAGCTCACAGTTTGAGCTAGCCGGCCTCGGGGAGCTGTTTTTT
.	TRBV19	TRBJ1-2	.	CASSTTGGQGRRANYGYTF	TGTGCCAGTAGTACAACCGGGGGGCAAGGGCGGCGGGCTAACTATGGCTACACCTTC